The following is a T cell receptor beta chain sequence with its context. The record originates from a study of control samples from healthy donors and cancer patients. Germline assignment: CDR1 SQVTM and CDR2 ANQGSEA. V was shortened by 4 bases and J by 5 bases, with 17 bases between the two germline ends. The CDR3 contains 14 residues. Profiled with immunoSEQ multiplex PCR; TCRdb holds only in-frame clones, not every one. Found here are more than 140,000 clones, 90% to 95% of them singletons; the top ten hold about an eighth. This clonotype was obtained from a middle-aged man in good health. Sequenced material: blood. The chain joins TRBV29-1 to TRBJ2-5; perhaps TRBD2 as D (5 bases). The CDR3 loop reads CSVGTARYRETQYF. In nucleotides, the CDR3 is TGCAGCGTTGGGACTGCCAGGTACCGGGAGACCCAGTACTTC.